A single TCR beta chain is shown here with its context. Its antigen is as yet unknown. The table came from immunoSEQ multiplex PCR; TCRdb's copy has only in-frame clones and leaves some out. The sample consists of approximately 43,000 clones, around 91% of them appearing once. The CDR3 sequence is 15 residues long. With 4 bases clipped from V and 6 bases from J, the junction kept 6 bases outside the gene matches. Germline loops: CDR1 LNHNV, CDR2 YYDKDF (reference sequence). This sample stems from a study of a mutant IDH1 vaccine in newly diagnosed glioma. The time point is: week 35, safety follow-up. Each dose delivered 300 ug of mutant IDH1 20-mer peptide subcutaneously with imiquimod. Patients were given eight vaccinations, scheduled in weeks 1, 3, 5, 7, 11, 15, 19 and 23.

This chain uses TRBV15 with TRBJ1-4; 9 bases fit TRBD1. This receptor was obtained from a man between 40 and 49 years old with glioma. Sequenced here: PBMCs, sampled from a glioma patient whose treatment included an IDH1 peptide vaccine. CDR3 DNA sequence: TGTGCCACCAGCATATTACGGACAGGGGATGAAAAACTGTTTTTT. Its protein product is CATSILRTGDEKLFF.